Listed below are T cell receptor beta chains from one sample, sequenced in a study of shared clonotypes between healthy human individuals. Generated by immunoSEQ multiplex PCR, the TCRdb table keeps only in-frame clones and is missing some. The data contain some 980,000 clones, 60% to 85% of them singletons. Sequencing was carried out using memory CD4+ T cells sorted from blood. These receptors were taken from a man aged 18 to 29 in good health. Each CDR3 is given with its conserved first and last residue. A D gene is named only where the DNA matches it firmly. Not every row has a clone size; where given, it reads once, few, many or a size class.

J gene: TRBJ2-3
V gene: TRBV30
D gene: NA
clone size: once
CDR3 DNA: TGTGCCTGGAGTGTAAGTCGAGATACGCAGTATTTT
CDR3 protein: CAWSVSRDTQYF

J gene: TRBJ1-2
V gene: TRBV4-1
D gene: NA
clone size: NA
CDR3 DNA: TGCGCCAGCAGCCAAGCGGGCGGGTCTTGGTATGGCTACACCTTC
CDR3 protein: CASSQAGGSWYGYTF

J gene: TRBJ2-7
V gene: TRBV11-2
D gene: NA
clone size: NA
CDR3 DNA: TGTGCCAGCAGCTTAGATTGGGTCAGCTACGAGCAGTACTTC
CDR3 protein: CASSLDWVSYEQYF

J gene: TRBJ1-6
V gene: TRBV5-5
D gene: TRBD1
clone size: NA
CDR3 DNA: TGTGCCAGCAGCTTCCCCGGGACAGCTTCACCCCTCCACTTT
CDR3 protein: CASSFPGTASPLHF

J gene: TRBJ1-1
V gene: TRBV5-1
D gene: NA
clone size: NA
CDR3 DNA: TGCGCCAGCAGCTTGCTTACCACTGAAGCTTTCTTT
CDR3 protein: CASSLLTTEAFF

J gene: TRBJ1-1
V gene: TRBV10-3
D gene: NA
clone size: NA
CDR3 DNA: TGTGCCATCAGTGATTTGGGCCTGAACACTGAAGCTTTCTTT
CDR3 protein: CAISDLGLNTEAFF

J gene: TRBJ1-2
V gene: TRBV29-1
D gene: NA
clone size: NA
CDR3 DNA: TGCAGCGTTGCACAGGGTGGGGGAAACTATGGCTACACCTTC
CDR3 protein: CSVAQGGGNYGYTF

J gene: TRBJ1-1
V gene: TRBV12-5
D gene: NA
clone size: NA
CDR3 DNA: TGTGCTAGTGGTTCCGGGACATATGAAGCTTTCTTT
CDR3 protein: CASGSGTYEAFF

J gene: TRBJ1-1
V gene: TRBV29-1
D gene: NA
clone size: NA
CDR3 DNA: TGCAGCGTTGAAGGCGGGGACACTGAAGCTTTCTTT
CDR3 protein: CSVEGGDTEAFF

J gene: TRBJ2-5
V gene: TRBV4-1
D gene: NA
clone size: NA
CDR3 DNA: TGCGCCAGCAGCCAAGATCGAAGCCGAGGACGCGAGACCCAGTACTTC
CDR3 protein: CASSQDRSRGRETQYF

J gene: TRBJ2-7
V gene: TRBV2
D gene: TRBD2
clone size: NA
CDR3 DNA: TGTGCCAGCAGGCCGGGACTAGCACCCTACGAGCAGTACTTC
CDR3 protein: CASRPGLAPYEQYF

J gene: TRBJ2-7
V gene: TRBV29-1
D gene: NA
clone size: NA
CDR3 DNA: TGCAGCGTGGGTAGGGGGAGCGGGGACGAGCAGTACTTC
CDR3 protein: CSVGRGSGDEQYF

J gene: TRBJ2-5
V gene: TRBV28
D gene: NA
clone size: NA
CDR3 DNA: TGTGCCAGCAGTCCTTCAGGGGCAGAGACCCAGTACTTC
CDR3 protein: CASSPSGAETQYF

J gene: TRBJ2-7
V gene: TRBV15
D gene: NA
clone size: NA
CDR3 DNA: TGTGCCACCAGCCGCAGGGGGGGCGAGCAGTACTTC
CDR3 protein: CATSRRGGEQYF

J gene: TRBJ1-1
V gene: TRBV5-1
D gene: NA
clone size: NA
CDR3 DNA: TGCGCCAGCAGCTTGGGTAAAAACACTGAAGCTTTCTTT
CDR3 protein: CASSLGKNTEAFF

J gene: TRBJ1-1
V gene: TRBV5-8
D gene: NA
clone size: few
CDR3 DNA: TGTGCCGGGGCGAGGGGGAGGAACACTGAAGCTTTCTTT
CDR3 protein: CAGARGRNTEAFF

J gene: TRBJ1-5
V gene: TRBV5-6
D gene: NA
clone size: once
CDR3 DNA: TGTGCCAGCAGCTTGGCTGGGGGTCGCGATCAGCCCCAGCATTTT
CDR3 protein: CASSLAGGRDQPQHF

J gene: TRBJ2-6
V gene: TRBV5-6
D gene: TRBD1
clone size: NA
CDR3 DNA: TGTGCCAGCAGCTGGACAGGGAATAAAGCCGGGGCCAACGTCCTGACTTTC
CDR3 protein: CASSWTGNKAGANVLTF

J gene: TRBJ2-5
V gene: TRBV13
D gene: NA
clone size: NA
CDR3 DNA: TGTGCCAGCAGCTTAGCTGTCCTCCGGGATCCAAGGGAGGAGACCCAGTACTTC
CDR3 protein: CASSLAVLRDPREETQYF

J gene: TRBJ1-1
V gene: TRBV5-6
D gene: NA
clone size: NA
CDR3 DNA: TGTGCCAGCAGCTCGCCAGGCACTGAAGCTTTCTTT
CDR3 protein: CASSSPGTEAFF

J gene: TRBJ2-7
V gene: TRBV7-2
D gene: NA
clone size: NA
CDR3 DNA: TGTGCCAGCAGCTCCGGGTTTCACTTGGAGCAGTACTTC
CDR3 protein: CASSSGFHLEQYF

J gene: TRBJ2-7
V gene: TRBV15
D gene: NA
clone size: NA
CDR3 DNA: TGTGCCACCAGCAGAGTCGATGGGAGAACCTCACAGTACTTC
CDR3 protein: CATSRVDGRTSQYF

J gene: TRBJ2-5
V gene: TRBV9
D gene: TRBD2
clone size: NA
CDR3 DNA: TGTGCCAGCAGCGCGGGGGTAGCGGGAGTGGATCGTAAAGAGACCCAGTACTTC
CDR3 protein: CASSAGVAGVDRKETQYF

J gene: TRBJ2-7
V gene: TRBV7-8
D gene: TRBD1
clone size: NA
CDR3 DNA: TGTGCCAGCAGCTCGCCAAGACAGGGGGACTACGAGCAGTACTTC
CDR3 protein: CASSSPRQGDYEQYF

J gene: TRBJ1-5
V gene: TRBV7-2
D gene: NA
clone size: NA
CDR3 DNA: TGTGCCAGCTCCTCGCAGGATGGCAATCAGCCCCAGCATTTT
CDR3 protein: CASSSQDGNQPQHF

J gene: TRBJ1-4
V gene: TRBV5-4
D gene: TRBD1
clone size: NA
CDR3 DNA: TGTGCCAGCAGCCCGAACAGGGGAACTAATGAAAAACTGTTTTTT
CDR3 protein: CASSPNRGTNEKLFF

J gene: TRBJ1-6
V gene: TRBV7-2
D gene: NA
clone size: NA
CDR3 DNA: TGTGCCAGCAGCTTAGGGGTTCCGACCTTAAATTCACCCCTCCACTTT
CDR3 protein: CASSLGVPTLNSPLHF

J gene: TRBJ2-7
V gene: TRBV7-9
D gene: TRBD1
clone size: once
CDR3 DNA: TGTGCCAGCAGCTCCGACGGGACAGGGTATTCCTACGAGCAGTACTTC
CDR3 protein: CASSSDGTGYSYEQYF

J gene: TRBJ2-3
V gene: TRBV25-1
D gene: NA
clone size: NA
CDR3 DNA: TGTGCCAGTGGTAGGGACACAGATACGCAGTATTTT
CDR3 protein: CASGRDTDTQYF

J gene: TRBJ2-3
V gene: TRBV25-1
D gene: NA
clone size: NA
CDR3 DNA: TGTGCCAGCAGTGAATGGTCGGAAGGAGATACGCAGTATTTT
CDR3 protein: CASSEWSEGDTQYF

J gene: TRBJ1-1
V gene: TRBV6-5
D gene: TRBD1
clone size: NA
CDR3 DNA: TGTGCCAGCAGTTCAACAGGGGGGGCGAACACTGAAGCTTTCTTT
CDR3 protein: CASSSTGGANTEAFF

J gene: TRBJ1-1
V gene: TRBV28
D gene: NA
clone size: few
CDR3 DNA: TGTGCCAGCAACCAGGGTAGGACTGAAGCTTTCTTT
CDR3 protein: CASNQGRTEAFF

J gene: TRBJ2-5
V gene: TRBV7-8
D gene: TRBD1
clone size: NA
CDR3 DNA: TGTGCCAGCAGATCCGGGACAGTGTCCCAAGAGACCCAGTACTTC
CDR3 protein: CASRSGTVSQETQYF